This record covers a single T cell receptor (beta chain). The data originate from a study of T cell repertoires in cytomegalovirus infection. In germline, CDR1 is SGHNT, CDR2 YYREEE (reference sequence). V lost 1 base and J lost 3, with 14 bases in between. There are 16 residues in the CDR3. TCRdb processed the reads anew with MiXCR; each CDR3 protein has one entry. The table shows fewer than 550,000 distinct CDR3 sequences, with approximately 25% occurring only once. This sequence joins TRBV5-4 and TRBJ1-3; tentatively, D is TRBD1 (6 bases). The sequence derives from a human donor in good health (CMV status not recorded). Some clones in this sample may be carry-over from other donors' samples. Sequences were obtained from PBMCs. Here the CDR3 DNA reads TGTGCCAGCAGCTTGCAAGGGACACAGGTTGGAAACACCATATATTTT. Protein: CASSLQGTQVGNTIYF.